This entry features one TCR beta chain sequence. Universal primer sites and UMIs were introduced during 5'RACE template-switching synthesis of TCR cDNA. TCRdb re-analysed the 5' RACE reads in MiXCR, keeping a single row per CDR3 protein. In the table there are roughly 79,000 distinct CDR3 sequences, around 7.8% of which are singletons. The ends were cut back, 4 bases at V and 5 bases at J, with 18 bases in the middle. The CDR3 loop spans 15 amino acids. The germline V gene has CDR1 SGHKS and CDR2 YYEKEE (reference sequence). These data come from a study of T cells after yellow fever vaccination. Turning to the study itself: Those fractions that held only low numbers of cells were prepared using the SMART-Seq v4 Ultra Low Input RNA kit.

The input for sequencing was CD8+ T cells sorted from PBMCs, taken 10 days after the first yellow fever vaccination. The chain has TRBV5-5 and TRBJ2-5; D remains ambiguous. This sequence was found in a man younger than 35 who received the YFV17D yellow fever vaccine. The CDR3 loop reads CASSPLGRGAETQYF. The CDR3 coding sequence is TGTGCCAGCAGCCCCCTAGGTAGAGGAGCGGAGACCCAGTACTTC.